Described below is a single TCR beta chain sequence and its context. Its antigen remains undetermined. Base qualities were left out, and no much larger clone turns up one base away. Libraries were prepared through 5' RACE. Sequencing was performed on an Illumina MiSeq. Clones were called with MiXCR by TCRdb after fastp trimmed the public reads at Q25, and only in-frame beta chains were retained. CDR3 protein sequences are deduplicated, and each keeps its most common genes and DNA. The sample table contains about 38,000 distinct CDR3 sequences; only one count was recorded for 8% to 10% of them. The ten largest clones add up to around 2.9% of the sample. The data derive from a study of chronic HIV infection and antiretroviral therapy (dated by TCRdb to about 2015). CDR1 SNHLY and CDR2 FYNNEI were looked up in the germline V gene. At the junction V is shortened by 6 bases and J by 8 bases; bases outside the gene matches: 5. The CDR3 goes from the cysteine to the phenylalanine over 13 residues. The only DNA kept is the CDR3, 39 bases in frame from the first base.

This sequence uses TRBV2 and TRBJ2-1; a stretch of 9 junction bases matches TRBD1. The TCR comes from an adult who had HIV and had not received antiretroviral therapy, or was an uninfected healthy control (not recorded which). The sequenced material came from peripheral blood. The CDR3 protein sequence reads: CASSVQGADEQFF. The DNA is as follows: TGTGCCAGCAGCGTACAGGGGGCTGATGAGCAGTTCTTC.